Listed below are T cell receptor beta chains from one sample, sequenced in a study of siplizumab effects on memory and regulatory T cells. Produced via immunoSEQ multiplex PCR; TCRdb's table is partial and in-frame only. The sample holds tens of thousands of clones; approximately 93% are singletons and the top ten take more than 15%. Sequencing was performed on CD8+ T cells sorted from blood. The receptor source for this set is a human donor in good health. The CDR3 runs from the conserved cysteine through the conserved F or W. The D gene is left open where the match is weak. Expanded clones get a size class; other rows say once, few or many, or leave the size out.

CAIAKGMEETQYF | TGTGCCATAGCCAAGGGTATGGAAGAGACCCAGTACTTC | TRBV10-3 | - | TRBJ2-5 | -
CASSVNIQGTEQFF | TGTGCCAGCAGCGTAAACATTCAGGGGACTGAGCAGTTCTTC | TRBV9 | - | TRBJ2-1 | -
CASSQESMTGTLGNYGYTF | TGCGCCAGCAGCCAAGAGTCGATGACCGGGACTCTTGGCAACTATGGCTACACCTTC | TRBV4-1 | - | TRBJ1-2 | -
CASSPSDASGSLNEQFF | TGTGCCAGCAGTCCCTCGGACGCTAGCGGGAGTTTAAATGAGCAGTTCTTC | TRBV27 | - | TRBJ2-1 | TRBD2
CASSPSGAGDRSYNEQFF | TGCGCCAGCAGCCCTTCTGGGGCCGGGGACAGGTCCTACAATGAGCAGTTCTTC | TRBV4-1 | - | TRBJ2-1 | TRBD1
CASQRGQSHSEQYF | TGTGCCAGCCAACGAGGACAGTCTCACTCCGAGCAGTACTTC | TRBV28 | - | TRBJ2-7 | -
CSVESFRGQFF | TGCAGCGTTGAATCGTTCCGGGGGCAGTTCTTC | TRBV29-1 | - | TRBJ2-1 | -
CASSLEVAGGPTGELFF | TGCGCCAGCAGCTTGGAAGTCGCGGGAGGCCCCACCGGGGAGCTGTTTTTT | TRBV5-1 | - | TRBJ2-2 | TRBD2
CAQPGTSGRASDTQYF | TGTGCCCAACCCGGGACTAGCGGGAGGGCCAGCGATACGCAGTATTTT | TRBV2 | - | TRBJ2-3 | TRBD2
CASGLQRTGELKAYEQYF | TGTGCTAGTGGTTTGCAACGGACAGGGGAACTTAAGGCCTACGAGCAGTACTTC | TRBV12-5 | - | TRBJ2-7 | TRBD1
CASSHHGLAANNEQFF | TGCGCCAGCAGCCACCACGGACTAGCGGCAAACAATGAGCAGTTCTTC | TRBV4-1 | - | TRBJ2-1 | TRBD2
CSVEDNWTSGSTEQFF | TGCAGCGTTGAAGACAATTGGACTAGCGGGAGTACTGAGCAGTTCTTC | TRBV29-1 | - | TRBJ2-1 | TRBD2
CASSTAGRVYEQYF | TGTGCCAGTAGTACAGCAGGGAGGGTCTACGAGCAGTACTTC | TRBV19 | - | TRBJ2-7 | TRBD2
CASSVIDSSGNTIYF | TGTGCCAGTAGTGTGATCGACAGCTCTGGAAACACCATATATTTT | TRBV19 | - | TRBJ1-3 | -
CASSLSGQPQHF | TGTGCCAGCAGCCTAAGTGGGCAGCCCCAGCATTTT | TRBV13 | few | TRBJ1-5 | -
CASSIDMETGRFF | TGTGCCAGTAGTATAGATATGGAGACAGGGCGCTTCTTT | TRBV19 | - | TRBJ1-1 | TRBD1
CASSLGLNYGYTF | TGTGCCAGCAGTTTGGGCCTTAACTATGGCTACACCTTC | TRBV27 | - | TRBJ1-2 | -
CASSVGGGSNNEQFF | TGTGCCAGCAGCGTAGGCGGGGGCTCCAACAATGAGCAGTTCTTC | TRBV9 | - | TRBJ2-1 | -
CASSSSVDTQYF | TGTGCCAGCAGCTCGAGTGTGGATACGCAGTATTTT | TRBV11-3 | - | TRBJ2-3 | -
CSYSSGRFNTEAFF | TGCAGTTACTCTTCAGGGAGGTTCAACACTGAAGCTTTCTTT | TRBV29-1 | few | TRBJ1-1 | -
CASSFTKGEQYF | TGTGCCAGCAGCTTTACCAAGGGCGAGCAGTACTTC | TRBV7-6 | - | TRBJ2-7 | -
CASSEGVTFYEQYF | TGTGCCAGCAGTGAAGGGGTCACCTTCTACGAGCAGTACTTC | TRBV2 | - | TRBJ2-7 | -
CASSLLAGAYNEQFF | TGTGCCAGCAGCCTCCTAGCGGGAGCCTACAATGAGCAGTTCTTC | TRBV28 | - | TRBJ2-1 | TRBD2
CASSETPFQHF | TGTGCCAGCAGTGAAACCCCTTTTCAGCATTTT | TRBV6-1 | few | TRBJ1-5 | -
CASSLTKNTEAFF | TGTGCCAGTAGTTTGACAAAAAACACTGAAGCTTTCTTT | TRBV19 | - | TRBJ1-1 | -
CSAQGWDRSHSGNTIYF | TGCAGCGCCCAAGGGTGGGACAGAAGTCACTCTGGAAACACCATATATTTT | TRBV29-1 | - | TRBJ1-3 | TRBD1
CASSPGEGPNQPQHF | TGTGCCAGCAGCCCCGGAGAGGGGCCTAATCAGCCCCAGCATTTT | TRBV14 | - | TRBJ1-5 | -
CASSGDRGWETQYF | TGTGCCAGCAGCGGGGACAGGGGTTGGGAGACCCAGTACTTC | TRBV9 | - | TRBJ2-5 | TRBD1
CASSSQSGYNEQFF | TGTGCCAGCAGCTCGCAATCAGGGTACAATGAGCAGTTCTTC | TRBV7-8 | - | TRBJ2-1 | -
CASSLVAPNEKLFF | TGTGCCAGCAGCTTAGTAGCCCCGAATGAAAAACTGTTTTTT | TRBV7-9 | - | TRBJ1-4 | -
CASSLDGYNQPQHF | TGTGCCAGCAGCTTAGACGGATACAATCAGCCCCAGCATTTT | TRBV7-9 | - | TRBJ1-5 | -
CASFLNMNTEAFF | TGTGCCAGCTTCCTCAACATGAACACTGAAGCTTTCTTT | TRBV27 | - | TRBJ1-1 | -
CASSVVFDEQFF | TGTGCCAGCAGCGTAGTGTTCGATGAGCAGTTCTTC | TRBV9 | - | TRBJ2-1 | -
CASSPGTGAEQYF | TGTGCCAGCAGTCCCGGGACAGGGGCCGAGCAGTACTTC | TRBV7-2 | - | TRBJ2-7 | TRBD1
CASSLGQLYGYTF | TGTGCCAGCAGCTTAGGGCAGCTCTATGGCTACACCTTC | TRBV11-2 | once | TRBJ1-2 | -
CASSSSSDRAYTEAFF | TGTGCCAGCAGTTCATCGTCGGACAGGGCGTACACTGAAGCTTTCTTT | TRBV28 | - | TRBJ1-1 | TRBD1
CASAHRGLFYEKLFF | TGTGCCAGCGCACACAGGGGGCTCTTTTATGAAAAACTGTTTTTT | TRBV28 | - | TRBJ1-4 | TRBD1
CASSLLLRGDTQYF | TGTGCCAGCAGTTTACTGCTAAGGGGGGATACGCAGTATTTT | TRBV27 | - | TRBJ2-3 | -
CATKKTANTEAFF | TGTGCCACCAAGAAGACAGCGAACACTGAAGCTTTCTTT | TRBV15 | - | TRBJ1-1 | -
CASSLVNDPPYEQYF | TGTGCCAGCAGCTTAGTAAATGACCCTCCCTACGAGCAGTACTTC | TRBV11-1 | once | TRBJ2-7 | -
CASSPPGSYEQYF | TGTGCCAGCAGTCCCCCTGGCTCCTACGAGCAGTACTTC | TRBV9 | - | TRBJ2-7 | -
CASSIGQGLPYEQYF | TGTGCCAGCAGCATTGGACAGGGGTTACCCTACGAGCAGTACTTC | TRBV7-9 | once | TRBJ2-7 | TRBD1
CASSPWTGTDTQYF | TGTGCCAGCAGCCCCTGGACAGGCACAGATACGCAGTATTTT | TRBV9 | - | TRBJ2-3 | -
CASSFRSQGTDTQYF | TGTGCCAGCAGCTTTCGGAGTCAGGGGACAGATACGCAGTATTTT | TRBV7-6 | - | TRBJ2-3 | -
CASSLRGGTGELFF | TGTGCCAGCAGCTTGAGGGGCGGCACCGGGGAGCTGTTTTTT | TRBV5-4 | - | TRBJ2-2 | -
CASSERVAGGNEQFF | TGTGCCAGCAGTGAACGGGTAGCGGGAGGTAATGAGCAGTTCTTC | TRBV6-1 | - | TRBJ2-1 | TRBD2
CASSSSKIGQAGYEQYF | TGTGCCAGCAGCTCTTCTAAAATTGGACAGGCTGGATACGAGCAGTACTTC | TRBV7-6 | - | TRBJ2-7 | TRBD1
CASSLQTPLGPEAFF | TGTGCCAGCAGCTTACAAACACCCCTAGGGCCTGAAGCTTTCTTT | TRBV7-8 | - | TRBJ1-1 | -
CASRRQGGAKNIQYF | TGTGCCAGCAGAAGACAGGGAGGTGCCAAAAACATTCAGTACTTC | TRBV2 | once | TRBJ2-4 | -
CASGFGDRSSYEQYF | TGTGCTAGTGGTTTCGGAGACAGGAGCTCCTACGAGCAGTACTTC | TRBV12-5 | - | TRBJ2-7 | -
CSVDQGNTYEQYF | TGCAGCGTTGATCAGGGGAACACCTACGAGCAGTACTTC | TRBV29-1 | - | TRBJ2-7 | -
CASSDGWETQYF | TGTGCCAGCAGTGATGGATGGGAGACCCAGTACTTC | TRBV6-6 | - | TRBJ2-5 | -
CASSNSGTYNEQFF | TGTGCCAGCAGTAATAGCGGGACCTACAATGAGCAGTTCTTC | TRBV6-5 | - | TRBJ2-1 | TRBD2
CASSFWTSGRASAKNIQYF | TGTGCCAGCAGTTTTTGGACTAGCGGGAGGGCCTCGGCCAAAAACATTCAGTACTTC | TRBV28 | - | TRBJ2-4 | TRBD2
CASSDLSGSSYEQYF | TGTGCCAGCAGTGACCTTAGCGGGAGCTCCTACGAGCAGTACTTC | TRBV6-1 | - | TRBJ2-7 | TRBD2
CASSQGQAGRYEQYF | TGTGCCAGCAGCCAAGGTCAGGCAGGGAGGTACGAGCAGTACTTC | TRBV14 | - | TRBJ2-7 | -
CASSVRGYEQYF | TGTGCCAGCAGTGTTCGAGGGTACGAGCAGTACTTC | TRBV2 | - | TRBJ2-7 | -
CASSLRTPHEQFF | TGTGCCAGTAGTCTACGGACCCCCCATGAGCAGTTCTTC | TRBV19 | - | TRBJ2-1 | -